These 24 T cell receptor beta chains were sequenced from one sample in a study of spatial heterogeneity in lung cancer. Time point given: sample taken at primary tumor resection. The study sequenced unsorted whole RNA from tumor, nontumor lung or frozen PBMC. TCRdb ran MiXCR on the 5' RACE reads and lists one entry per CDR3 protein. The top ten clones hold 20% to 25% of a sample with about 2,000 distinct CDR3 sequences, around 11% of them seen once. Sample: normal lung tissue next to the tumor, taken at surgery. These receptor sequences come from a male donor with early-stage non-small cell lung cancer.

Relative to its sample, this clonotype is medium-sized. V is TRBV5-4 and J is TRBJ1-2; possibly TRBD1 for D (5 bases). This CDR3 is built from 14 residues. The V gene lost 6 bases and the J gene lost 6 bases, with 18 bases spanning the gap. Germline CDR1 reads SGHNT; CDR2 reads YYREEE (reference sequence). CDR3 in amino acids: CASTYLEGANGYTF. Here the CDR3 DNA reads TGTGCCAGCACCTACCTCGAAGGGGCCAATGGCTACACCTTC.

Relative to its sample, this clonotype is large. The chain recombines TRBV9 with TRBJ2-7; 8 bases match TRBD1. Germline V gives CDR1 SGDLS, CDR2 YYNGEE. The CDR3 extends over 14 amino acids. With V trimmed by 2 bases and J by 6 bases, 7 bases remained unmatched. The CDR3 nucleotides are TGTGCCAGCAGCGTGGACAGGGTGCCTCGCGAGCAGTACTTC. Encoded protein: CASSVDRVPREQYF.

By share, this clonotype counts as medium-sized (0.01 to 0.1%). The chain couples TRBV7-9 to TRBJ1-4; possible D gene TRBD1, 6 bases. The length of the CDR3 is 15 residues. Between the trimmed V and J ends, which lost 4 bases and 2 bases, there was a span of 11 bases. Germline V gene sequence: CDR1 SEHNR, CDR2 FQNEAQ (reference sequence). CDR3 bases: TGTGCCAGCAGCTCCGAAGGGGGGACTAATGAAAAACTGTTTTTT. Translated: CASSSEGGTNEKLFF.

By share, this clonotype ranks as medium-sized. The gene calls are TRBV7-3 and TRBJ2-7; D call uncertain. Germline CDR1 reads SGHTA; CDR2 reads FQGTGA. The V end was cut by 2 bases, the J end by 5 bases, with 13 bases between. The CDR3 length is 14 residues. The CDR3 nucleotides read TGTGCCAGCAGCTTATATCCCAGCTTCGACGAGCAGTACTTC. Its protein product is CASSLYPSFDEQYF.

This clonotype counts as medium-sized. The chain couples TRBV7-2 to TRBJ2-2; no definite D call. Trimming stripped 5 bases from V and 5 bases from J, with 12 bases between. This CDR3 has 14 residues. Germline-derived CDR1 and CDR2 are SGHTA and FQGNSA. The CDR3 region has the DNA TGTGCCAGCAGCCCCCACCTTCAAACCGGGGAGCTGTTTTTT. This gives the protein CASSPHLQTGELFF. Variable domain in full (rest from reference TRBV7-2 and TRBJ2-2): GAGVSQSPSNKVTEKGKDVELRCDPISGHTALYWYRQSLGQGLEFLIYFQGNSAPDKSGLPSDRFSAERTGGSVSTLTIQRTQQEDSAVYLCASSPHLQTGELFFGEGSRLTVL.

In its sample, this clonotype was seen a few times. This sequence joins TRBV14 and TRBJ2-5; no clear D gene. The V end lost 0 bases, the J end lost 5 bases, and 4 bases lay between the germline ends. This CDR3 comprises 12 residues. The V gene's germline CDR1 is SGHDN and CDR2 FVKESK. As DNA, the CDR3 is TGTGCCAGCAGCCAAGATTGGGAGACCCAGTACTTC. It encodes CASSQDWETQYF.

This clonotype was picked up many times. The chain recombines TRBV2 with TRBJ2-5; D might be TRBD2 (6 bases). The CDR3 covers 14 residues. V gave up 4 bases and J gave up 4 bases, with 13 bases separating them. Per the germline V gene, CDR1 is SNHLY and CDR2 is FYNNEI. The CDR3 is CASSVGGVVETQYF. DNA for the CDR3: TGTGCCAGCAGTGTTGGAGGGGTGGTAGAGACCCAGTACTTC.

V gene TRBV5-1 combines with J gene TRBJ1-4; D not resolved. The CDR3 covers 13 residues. V was clipped by 3 bases and J by 8 bases, with 11 bases between them. Germline V gene lookup returns CDR1 SGHRS and CDR2 YFSETQ. CDR3 loop: CASSSLIGEKLFF. The CDR3 DNA reads TGCGCCAGCAGCTCCCTGATTGGGGAAAAACTGTTTTTT.

By frequency in the sample, this clonotype is medium-sized. The V call is TRBV18, the J call TRBJ2-5, with D unresolved. Trimming took off 2 bases at V and 4 bases at J, with 11 bases between the two ends. The CDR3 length is 14 residues. Germline V gene sequence: CDR1 KGHSH, CDR2 LQKENI. The CDR3 nucleotides read TGTGCCAGCTCACCATCGATGGGGTTAGAGACCCAGTACTTC. Protein product: CASSPSMGLETQYF.

By share, this clonotype ranks as medium-sized. V is TRBV6-6 and J is TRBJ2-3, with a possible D match to TRBD2 (6 bases). The V gene lost 6 bases and the J gene lost 4 bases, with 11 bases spanning the gap. The CDR3 sequence is 13 residues long. CDR1 is MNHNY and CDR2 is SVGAGI in the germline V gene (reference sequence). The CDR3 DNA follows: TGTGCCAGCAGCACGGGGGTCGCAGATACGCAGTATTTT. It encodes CASSTGVADTQYF.

Judged by abundance, this clonotype is medium-sized. This chain links TRBV28 with TRBJ2-7, with TRBD2 identical over 11 bases. This CDR3 region has 15 residues. V lost 3 bases and J lost 2; bases outside the gene matches: 3. Germline V gene sequence: CDR1 MDHEN, CDR2 SYDVKM. For the CDR3, the DNA is TGTGCCAGCAGTTTGACTAGCGGGACCCCCTACGAGCAGTACTTC. Encoded protein: CASSLTSGTPYEQYF.

By sample fraction, this clonotype is medium-sized. The chain joins TRBV12-3 or TRBV12-4 to TRBJ2-7; D may be TRBD1 (5 bases). V gave up 2 bases and J gave up 2 bases, with 7 bases separating them. The CDR3 covers 13 residues. CDR3 DNA sequence: TGTGCCAGCAGTTTACAGGGAACCTACGAGCAGTACTTC. This encodes CASSLQGTYEQYF.

This clonotype came up many times. The genes are TRBV5-4 and TRBJ1-2, with no clear D. The CDR3 has 14 amino acids. Germline V gene sequence: CDR1 SGHNT, CDR2 YYREEE (reference sequence). Trimming stripped 2 bases from V and 4 bases from J, with 12 bases between. In DNA form, the CDR3 reads TGTGCCAGCAGCTTCTTGGGTTTCGGCTATGGCTACACCTTC. Amino acid sequence: CASSFLGFGYGYTF.

This clonotype showed up just a few times. This chain links TRBV18 with TRBJ2-5; D call uncertain. V was cut by 3 bases and J by 4 bases, with 6 bases left in between. The CDR3 runs to 12 residues. The germline V gene encodes CDR1 KGHSH and CDR2 LQKENI. As DNA, the CDR3 is TGTGCCAGCTCACCGATAGGAGAGACCCAGTACTTC. Translated, it gives CASSPIGETQYF.

This clonotype rates as medium-sized. The chain couples TRBV12-3 or TRBV12-4 to TRBJ1-2; 7 nucleotides agree with TRBD1. The CDR3 is 14 residues long. V was pared by 3 bases and J by 0 bases, with 1 base of the junction left unmatched. The CDR3 spells CASSFGTANYGYTF. CDR3 coding DNA: TGTGCCAGCAGTTTTGGGACAGCTAACTATGGCTACACCTTC.

A few counts support this clonotype. The chain uses TRBV6-1 and TRBJ1-5; TRBD1 is a possible D gene (6 bases). CDR1 and CDR2 from the germline V gene are MNHNS and SASEGT. V was shortened by 5 bases and J by 2 bases, with 19 bases between the two germline ends. There are 17 residues in the CDR3. DNA of the CDR3: TGTGCCAGCAGTCCGGCATACAACAGGGAGGGCAATCAGCCCCAGCATTTT. This codes for CASSPAYNREGNQPQHF.

For this clonotype: A much larger clone lies a single base off, so this may be a read error. The chain joins TRBV7-9 to TRBJ2-5, with D possibly TRBD1 on 6 matching bases. V gave up 1 base and J gave up 9 bases, with 15 bases separating them. Germline assignment: CDR1 SEHNR and CDR2 FQNEAQ (reference sequence). This CDR3 is 14 amino acids long. CDR3 DNA: TGTGCCAGCAGCTTAGGATCAGGGGTGGAGGCCCAGTACTTC. It specifies CASSLGSGVEAQYF.

This clonotype qualifies as medium-sized. V gene TRBV7-2 combines with J gene TRBJ2-3; 9 nucleotides agree with TRBD1. CDR1 is SGHTA, CDR2 FQGNSA, per germline. The J segment lost 3 bases and the V segment lost 4 bases, leaving 5 bases of the junction unmatched. The CDR3 totals 15 residues. The CDR3 region is CASSSRQGGTDTQYF. The CDR3, as DNA: TGTGCCAGCAGCTCCCGACAGGGGGGGACAGATACGCAGTATTTT.

The rearrangement uses TRBV20-1 and TRBJ1-1; D might be TRBD1 (6 bases). Germline V gives CDR1 DFQATT, CDR2 SNEGSKA (reference sequence). This CDR3 has 14 residues. Trimming shortened V by 7 bases and J by 8 bases, and 23 bases separated the two germline ends. The CDR3 region is CSVVNRAHGTEAFF. CDR3 nucleotide sequence: TGCAGTGTTGTGAACAGGGCCCATGGCACCGAAGCTTTCTTT.

This chain uses TRBV7-2 with TRBJ2-5; D not resolved. The CDR3 sequence is 14 residues long. Germline assignment: CDR1 SGHTA and CDR2 FQGNSA. The V gene lost 2 bases and the J gene lost 2 bases, with 9 bases spanning the gap. The CDR3 protein is CASSLTSIQETQYF. The DNA of the CDR3 is TGTGCCAGCAGCTTAACGAGCATACAAGAGACCCAGTACTTC.

Ten or more counts support this clonotype. The rearrangement uses TRBV6-6 and TRBJ1-5; no clear D gene. The CDR3 consists of 13 residues. Germline V gives CDR1 MNHNY, CDR2 SVGAGI (reference sequence). Trimming shortened V by 4 bases and J by 0 bases, and 4 bases separated the two germline ends. The CDR3 region has the DNA TGTGCCAGCAGTTCTGCTAGCAATCAGCCCCAGCATTTT. This gives the protein CASSSASNQPQHF.

Judged by abundance, this clonotype is medium-sized (0.01 to 0.1%). The gene calls are TRBV30 and TRBJ2-1, with D perhaps matching TRBD1 (5 bases). Germline CDR1 is GTSNPN and CDR2 is SVGIG (reference sequence). Trimming took 8 bases from V and 3 from J, leaving 8 bases between them. The CDR3 contains 11 residues. The CDR3 region is CAGTGYNEQFF. CDR3 nucleotides: TGTGCCGGCACAGGCTACAATGAGCAGTTCTTC.

In its sample, this clonotype ranks as medium-sized. CDR3 loop: CASSRSGQGPQETQYF. Here the CDR3 DNA reads TGTGCCAGTAGCCGATCGGGACAGGGCCCTCAAGAGACCCAGTACTTC. V gene TRBV19 combines with J gene TRBJ2-5; 9 positions agree with TRBD1. This CDR3 spans 16 amino acids. Germline CDR1 and CDR2: LNHDA and SQIVND (reference sequence). J gave up 2 bases and V 6 bases, and 10 bases lay outside the gene matches.

This clonotype rates as medium-sized. The chain joins TRBV7-9 to TRBJ1-1, with D perhaps TRBD1 (5 bases). Per the germline V gene, CDR1 is SEHNR and CDR2 is FQNEAQ (reference sequence). The germline V and J ends were trimmed by 2 bases and 6 bases, with 7 bases remaining between them. The CDR3 covers 12 residues. CDR3 sequence reads: CASSLRGAEAFF. CDR3 DNA: TGTGCCAGCAGCTTAAGGGGCGCTGAAGCTTTCTTT.